This T cell receptor (beta chain) is drawn from a study of blood T cell repertoires in COVID-19. The overall study: Collection of acute and convalescent COVID-19 samples took place in the United States, Italy and Spain. Sources were T cells, B-cell-depleted T cells, or PBMCs; the material itself was cDNA or gDNA.

Measured with immunoSEQ multiplex PCR; TCRdb has only the in-frame clones, and not every one. The profile shows around 260,000 clones, 84% of them singletons. CDR1 and CDR2 (germline): LNHDA, SQIVND (reference sequence). Trimming took 3 bases from V and 6 from J, leaving 15 bases between them. This CDR3 spans 15 amino acids. The sample comprised peripheral blood. The TCR sequence derives from a man aged 60-69 years with acute or convalescent COVID-19. J is TRBJ1-5 and V is TRBV19, with D possibly TRBD1 on 6 matching bases. CDR3 sequence: CASSILRQASQPQHF. DNA of the CDR3: TGTGCCAGTAGTATCTTACGACAGGCAAGTCAGCCCCAGCATTTT.